Here is one TCR beta chain with its context. Its antigen is currently unknown. Repertoires were generated with immunoSEQ multiplex PCR, while TCRdb's copy carries only in-frame clones and drops some. The table lists 120,000 to 150,000 clones, 82% of them singletons. These data belong to a study of T cell responses to AZD1222 COVID-19 vaccine. Points from the study as a whole: Scientists sampled the repertoires only once the peak T cell response had passed. The reported proportion of spike-specific TCRs targeting unmutated variant regions was nearly half. Donors in the cohort were predominantly white British and more often female, and clonal diversity was possibly underestimated. Spike-specific TCR breadth and depth grew following two AZD1222 doses.

This clonotype was sampled from an adult in good health. The material was peripheral blood, obtained on day 0 of MenACWY control vaccination.

The CDR3 nucleotides are TGTGCCAGCTCACCAAATATACTGGTTTCTCTATTTGAGCAGTTCTTC. Amino acid sequence: CASSPNILVSLFEQFF. The chain combines TRBV18 with TRBJ2-1; D is unresolved. Trimming took 2 bases from V and 9 from J, leaving 20 bases between them. From germline, CDR1 is KGHSH and CDR2 LQKENI. The CDR3 contains 16 residues. Drawing the rest from reference TRBV18 and TRBJ2-1, the complete variable domain is NAGVMQNPRHLVRRRGQEARLRCSPMKGHSHVYWYRQLPEEGLKFMVYLQKENIIDESGMPKERFSAEFPKEGPSILRIQQVVRGDSAAYFCASSPNILVSLFEQFFGPGTRLTVL.